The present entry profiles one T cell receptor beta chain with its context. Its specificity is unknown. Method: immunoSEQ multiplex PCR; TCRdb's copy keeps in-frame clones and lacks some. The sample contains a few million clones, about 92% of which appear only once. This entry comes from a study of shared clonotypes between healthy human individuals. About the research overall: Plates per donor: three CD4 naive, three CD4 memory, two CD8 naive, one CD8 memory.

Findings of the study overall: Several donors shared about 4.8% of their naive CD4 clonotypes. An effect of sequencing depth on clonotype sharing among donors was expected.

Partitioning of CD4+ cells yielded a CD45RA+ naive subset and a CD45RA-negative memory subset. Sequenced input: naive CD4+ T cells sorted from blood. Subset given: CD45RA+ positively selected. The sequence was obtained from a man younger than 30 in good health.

The CDR3 nucleotides are TGTGCCAGCAGCGCTCGGTTCTCGGGAGACTATGGCTACACCTTC. Its translation: CASSARFSGDYGYTF. This chain joins TRBV6-1 and TRBJ1-2, with unresolved D. The CDR3 is made up of 15 amino acids. The V end was cut by 6 bases, the J end by 3 bases, with 17 bases between. Germline CDR1 is MNHNS and CDR2 is SASEGT.